Listed here are 30 T cell receptor beta chains from one sample, sequenced in a study of cytomegalovirus exposure and HLA in healthy donors. Vbeta (60) and Jbeta (13) primers were used in the PCR. TCRdb's table, derived via immunoSEQ multiplex PCR, lists solely in-frame clones and lacks some. The sample carries approximately 100,000 clones, around three quarters recorded once. The specimen sequenced was PBMCs. The receptors shown here come from a woman aged 50 to 60 in good health and CMV-seropositive.

The gene calls are TRBV6-5 and TRBJ1-2; D remains ambiguous. V was cut by 0 bases and J by 3 bases, with 5 bases left in between. Germline V gene lookup returns CDR1 MNHEY and CDR2 SVGAGI. This CDR3 is 13 amino acids long. The CDR3 spells CASSYSTYYGYTF. CDR3 bases: TGTGCCAGCAGTTACTCTACTTACTATGGCTACACCTTC.

The CDR3 protein is CASSPQTGMNTEAFF. In DNA, the CDR3 is TGTGCCAGCAGCCCGCAGACAGGGATGAACACTGAAGCTTTCTTT. The chain has TRBV5-6 and TRBJ1-1; 7 bases are shared with TRBD1. Germline V gives CDR1 SGHDT, CDR2 YYEEEE. J was trimmed by 0 bases and V by 4 bases; bases with no gene match: 6. The CDR3 contains 15 residues.

The chain joins TRBV2 to TRBJ1-1; TRBD1 agrees at 8 bases. Germline CDR1 and CDR2: SNHLY and FYNNEI. J was trimmed by 1 base and V by 10 bases; bases with no gene match: 2. The CDR3 loop spans 12 amino acids. Written as DNA, the CDR3 is TGTGCCACCGGGACAGGGAACACTGAAGCTTTCTTT. Its protein is CATGTGNTEAFF.

The V and J genes are TRBV2 and TRBJ2-7; 12 nucleotides agree with TRBD2. The trim removed 6 bases at V and 4 bases at J, leaving 7 bases unmatched. This CDR3 comprises 15 residues. CDR1 SNHLY and CDR2 FYNNEI come from the germline V gene. Here the CDR3 reads CASSGRLAGEYEQYF. Here the CDR3 DNA reads TGTGCCAGCAGCGGTAGACTAGCGGGAGAATACGAGCAGTACTTC. The full variable domain, its missing parts supplied by reference TRBV2 and TRBJ2-7, is EPEVTQTPSHQVTQMGQEVILRCVPISNHLYFYWYRQILGQKVEFLVSFYNNEISEKSEIFDDQFSVERPDGSNFTLKIRSTKLEDSAMYFCASSGRLAGEYEQYFGPGTRLTVT.

This clone has only a few counts. The chain links TRBV25-1 to TRBJ1-1; no clear D gene. Germline V gene data show CDR1 as MGHDK and CDR2 as SYGVNS. The CDR3 sequence is 13 residues long. Trimming cost V 4 bases and J 7 bases, with 13 bases left between them. Written as DNA, the CDR3 is TGTGCCAGCAGTGGATTATGGCCAGATGAAGCTTTCTTT. It is translated as CASSGLWPDEAFF. The whole variable domain, filled in from reference TRBV25-1 and TRBJ1-1, reads EADIYQTPRYLVIGTGKKITLECSQTMGHDKMYWYQQDPGMELHLIHYSYGVNSTEKGDLSSESTVSRIRTEHFPLTLESARPSHTSQYLCASSGLWPDEAFFGQGTRLTVV.

The V and J genes are TRBV7-3 and TRBJ2-1; 8 bases align to TRBD2. The CDR3 extends over 14 amino acids. Germline CDR1 and CDR2: SGHTA and FQGTGA. After removal of 4 bases from V and 7 bases from J, the junction contained 6 bases not matched to a gene. CDR3 in amino acids: CASSSREGGNEQFF. The CDR3 nucleotides read TGTGCCAGCAGCTCCCGGGAGGGGGGAAATGAGCAGTTCTTC.

To note about this clone: The sample contains more than one DNA sequence encoding this CDR3. The chain uses TRBV11-2 and TRBJ2-7; D possibly corresponds to TRBD1 (6 bases). V dropped 5 bases and J dropped 0 bases, with 14 bases sitting between them. The CDR3 loop spans 15 amino acids. Germline CDR1 and CDR2: SGHAT and FQNNGV. This CDR3 reads CASSQSDSLSYEQYF. The CDR3 coding sequence is TGTGCCAGCAGCCAATCGGACAGCCTCTCCTACGAGCAGTACTTC.

This clone was picked up one time. The rearrangement uses TRBV1 and TRBJ2-5; the table gives TRBD2 as D, unverified against the DNA. TRBV1 is a pseudogene locus. The CDR3 contains 17 residues. In DNA, the CDR3 is TGCACCAGCCGAATGGTCCGGGGGGCCCTACCTCAAGAGACCCAGTACTTC. Translation gives CTSRMVRGALPQETQYF.

The sample holds one count of this clone. In DNA form, the CDR3 reads TGTGCCAGCAGCCTTACAGGGGGGGGAAACACTGAAGCTTTCTTT. Residues: CASSLTGGGNTEAFF. The chain carries TRBV7-9 and TRBJ1-1; TRBD1 aligns across 8 bases. V shed 5 bases and J 2 bases; nucleotides not matched to a gene: 7. The CDR3 has 15 amino acids. Germline CDR1 is SEHNR and CDR2 is FQNEAQ (reference sequence).

The V call is TRBV9, the J call TRBJ1-1; 7 bases align to TRBD1. The CDR3 consists of 15 residues. Unmatched junction bases numbered 9, after V lost 3 bases and J lost 4 bases. The germline CDR1 and CDR2 sequences are SGDLS and YYNGEE. The CDR3 region has the DNA TGTGCCAGCAGCGGGTTAGGGGGCAGGATCACTGAAGCTTTCTTT. It codes for CASSGLGGRITEAFF.

This clone showed up just once. Compared with germline, one end of the junction differs, possibly owing to a read error. V usage is TRBV7-9 and J usage is TRBJ2-1, with D possibly TRBD2 on 6 matching bases. The CDR3 length is 16 residues. Germline lookup yields CDR1 SEHNR and CDR2 FQNEAQ (reference sequence). CDR3 in amino acids: CSSSRPQGGRYNEQFF. Written as DNA, the CDR3 is TGTTCCAGCAGCCGCCCTCAAGGAGGGCGCTACAATGAGCAGTTCTTC. Full variable domain (remainder filled in from reference TRBV7-9 and TRBJ2-1): DTGVSQNPRHKITKRGQNVTFRCDPISEHNRLYWYRQTLGQGPEFLTYFQNEAQLEKSRLLSDRFSAERPKGSFSTLEIQRTEQGDSAMYLCSSSRPQGGRYNEQFFGPGTRLTVL.

The chain joins TRBV9 to TRBJ1-1; tentatively, D is TRBD1 (6 bases). The V gene's germline CDR1 is SGDLS and CDR2 YYNGEE. The CDR3 totals 16 residues. Trimming took 0 bases from V and 1 from J, leaving 13 bases between them. This CDR3 reads CASSVEPGGANTEAFF. CDR3 DNA: TGTGCCAGCAGCGTAGAACCGGGGGGCGCGAACACTGAAGCTTTCTTT. The whole variable domain, filled in from reference TRBV9 and TRBJ1-1, reads DSGVTQTPKHLITATGQRVTLRCSPRSGDLSVYWYQQSLDQGLQFLIQYYNGEERAKGNILERFSAQQFPDLHSELNLSSLELGDSALYFCASSVEPGGANTEAFFGQGTRLTVV.

This clone was seen only a few times. The genes are TRBV2 and TRBJ1-1; 10 nucleotides agree with TRBD1. Germline V gene sequence: CDR1 SNHLY, CDR2 FYNNEI. The CDR3 contains 15 residues. Unmatched junction bases numbered 3, after V lost 4 bases and J lost 1 base. CDR3 amino acids: CASSGDRGENTEAFF. In DNA, the CDR3 is TGTGCCAGCAGTGGGGACAGGGGCGAGAACACTGAAGCTTTCTTT.

The chain recombines TRBV18 with TRBJ1-5; no clear D gene. The germline V gene encodes CDR1 KGHSH and CDR2 LQKENI. Deletions cut 3 bases from V and 0 bases from J, with 9 bases between. CDR3 length equals 15 residues. CDR3 region: CASSPTGDSNQPQHF. The CDR3 region has the DNA TGTGCCAGCTCACCGACGGGTGATAGCAATCAGCCCCAGCATTTT.

The chain combines TRBV13 with TRBJ2-2, with a possible D match to TRBD2 (6 bases). Trimming cost V 3 bases and J 5 bases, with 7 bases left between them. The CDR3 is made up of 13 amino acids. In germline, CDR1 is PRHDT, CDR2 FYEKMQ (reference sequence). CDR3 residues: CASSLGGTGELFF. CDR3 bases: TGTGCCAGCAGCTTGGGGGGAACCGGGGAGCTGTTTTTT.

This clone was picked up one time. This rearrangement joins TRBV25-1 to TRBJ2-1; a possible D gene is TRBD1 (7 bases). The ends were cut back, 2 bases at V and 6 bases at J, with 14 bases in the middle. The CDR3 loop spans 15 amino acids. Germline V gene sequence: CDR1 MGHDK, CDR2 SYGVNS. CDR3 nucleotides: TGTGCCAGCAGTGAAAGGCGGGACAGAGGCAATGAGCAGTTCTTC. Encoded protein: CASSERRDRGNEQFF.

J is TRBJ2-3 and V is TRBV9, with TRBD2 matching 7 bases. The V and J ends lost 3 bases and 0 bases, in that order; junction bases with no gene match: 1. Germline V gene data show CDR1 as SGDLS and CDR2 as YYNGEE. There are 14 residues in the CDR3. The CDR3 coding sequence is TGTGCCAGCAGCGAAGCGGGGAGCACAGATACGCAGTATTTT. Protein: CASSEAGSTDTQYF.

The chain is built from TRBV5-1 and TRBJ2-7; TRBD2 matches 10 bases. Losses at the gene ends were 0 bases for V and 6 bases for J; bases not matched to a gene: 3. Germline V gene data show CDR1 as SGHRS and CDR2 as YFSETQ. The CDR3 is 14 residues long. The chain's CDR3 is CASSLASGSPEQYF. CDR3 nucleotides: TGCGCCAGCAGCTTGGCTAGCGGGAGCCCCGAGCAGTACTTC.

The rearrangement joins TRBV11-2 to TRBJ1-1; D not certain. CDR1 SGHAT and CDR2 FQNNGV come from the germline V gene. There are 15 residues in the CDR3. Trimming pared 3 bases from V and 1 base from J, leaving 12 bases between. The CDR3 DNA is TGTGCCAGCAGCTTGAGGGTCTGGGGGAACACTGAAGCTTTCTTT. Amino acids: CASSLRVWGNTEAFF.

Turning to this clone: Mismatch with germline at one junction end may stem from a read error. The rearrangement joins TRBV30 to TRBJ1-2; 9 bases fit TRBD1. The CDR3 is made up of 15 amino acids. Germline loops: CDR1 GTSNPN, CDR2 SVGIG (reference sequence). The CDR3 DNA reads as TGTGCCTGGAAATATGGGGACAGGGACCACTACGGCTACACCTTC. Translating gives CAWKYGDRDHYGYTF.

The chain has TRBV4-1 and TRBJ2-2; weak D call: TRBD2 (6 bases). CDR3 length: 17 amino acids. Trimming removed 0 bases at V and 4 bases at J, with 15 bases between. Germline-derived CDR1 and CDR2 are MGHRA and YSYEKL. The CDR3 is CASSQEGGRQSTGELFF. CDR3 sequence (DNA): TGCGCCAGCAGCCAAGAGGGAGGTCGGCAAAGCACCGGGGAGCTGTTTTTT.

The chain uses TRBV6-5 and TRBJ1-2; the D is unclear. The CDR3 consists of 12 residues. Germline V lookup: CDR1 MNHEY, CDR2 SVGAGI. V lost 7 bases and J lost 5, with 11 bases in between. DNA for the CDR3: TGTGCCAGCACCCGGGAAGGGTATGGCTACACCTTC. Protein: CASTREGYGYTF.

This clone was recorded a few times. This CDR3 is also generated by other DNA sequences in the sample. The chain couples TRBV6-5 to TRBJ2-5; D not certain. CDR1 MNHEY and CDR2 SVGAGI come from the germline V gene. The length of the CDR3 is 11 residues. V lost 2 bases and J lost 5, with 3 bases in between. The CDR3 DNA sequence: TGTGCCAGCAGTTACCGGGAGACCCAGTACTTC. Its protein is CASSYRETQYF.

The chain is built from TRBV7-3 and TRBJ1-1, with D unclear. V gave up 3 bases and J gave up 4 bases, with 15 bases separating them. CDR3 length equals 15 residues. Per germline, CDR1 SGHTA and CDR2 FQGTGA. CDR3 in DNA: TGTGCCAGCAGCTTGGGGAGCGGGCCCGGCACTGAAGCTTTCTTT. It translates to CASSLGSGPGTEAFF. Filled out from reference TRBV7-3 and TRBJ1-1, the complete variable domain reads GAGVSQTPSNKVTEKGKYVELRCDPISGHTALYWYRQSLGQGPEFLIYFQGTGAADDSGLPNDRFFAVRPEGSVSTLKIQRTERGDSAVYLCASSLGSGPGTEAFFGQGTRLTVV.

DNA of the CDR3: TGTGCCAGCAGTTTATACGGACACAATTTTCCCTACGAGCAGTACTTC. Its protein is CASSLYGHNFPYEQYF. The chain links TRBV27 to TRBJ2-5, with a possible D match to TRBD1 (5 bases). The closer fit of TRBJ2-7 to the DNA end suggests the J call may be wrong. The CDR3 is 16 amino acids. Germline CDR1 MNHEY, CDR2 SMNVEV (reference sequence).

J is TRBJ2-7 and V is TRBV2, with no clear D. With 8 bases removed from V and 7 bases from J, the gap between germline ends came to 12 bases. Per the germline V gene, CDR1 is SNHLY and CDR2 is FYNNEI. CDR3 length: 11 residues. The CDR3 DNA follows: TGTGCCAGCGTCGTCGAACGGGAGCAGTACTTC. Its translation: CASVVEREQYF. Variable domain in full (rest from reference TRBV2 and TRBJ2-7): EPEVTQTPSHQVTQMGQEVILRCVPISNHLYFYWYRQILGQKVEFLVSFYNNEISEKSEIFDDQFSVERPDGSNFTLKIRSTKLEDSAMYFCASVVEREQYFGPGTRLTVT.

The V and J genes are TRBV9 and TRBJ1-1; weak D call: TRBD1 (5 bases). This CDR3 has 13 residues. The V end lost 2 bases, the J end lost 1 base, and 6 bases lay between the germline ends. Germline V lookup: CDR1 SGDLS, CDR2 YYNGEE. CDR3 protein: CASSVGPNTEAFF. CDR3 in DNA: TGTGCCAGCAGCGTGGGGCCGAACACTGAAGCTTTCTTT.

The chain carries TRBV27 and TRBJ1-5; D might be TRBD1 (6 bases). The CDR3 is 14 residues long. The V gene's germline CDR1 is MNHEY and CDR2 SMNVEV (reference sequence). V shed 2 bases and J shed 4 bases, with 9 bases lying between them. CDR3 in amino acids: CASSLGQTNQPQHF. The CDR3 DNA follows: TGTGCCAGCAGTTTAGGACAGACAAATCAGCCCCAGCATTTT.

This chain links TRBV6-5 with TRBJ2-7; 7 bases map to TRBD1. The trim removed 6 bases at V and 0 bases at J, leaving 8 bases unmatched. Germline CDR1 and CDR2: MNHEY and SVGAGI. The CDR3 sequence is 15 residues long. Here the CDR3 DNA reads TGTGCCAGCAGGCTACAGGGGAGCAGCTCCTACGAGCAGTACTTC. Its translation: CASRLQGSSSYEQYF.

The J gene is TRBJ2-7, the V gene TRBV2, with 11 bases aligning to TRBD1. The CDR3 is 15 amino acids. Germline lookup yields CDR1 SNHLY and CDR2 FYNNEI. V was pared by 5 bases and J by 7 bases, with 10 bases of the junction left unmatched. Written as DNA, the CDR3 is TGTGCCAGCAGTAGACCCGGACAGGGGGCGGGTGAGCAGTACTTC. This encodes CASSRPGQGAGEQYF.